This T cell receptor beta chain was observed in a study of cytomegalovirus exposure and HLA in healthy donors. Study observations and caveats: Later analysis suggested links between common viral pathogens and several top significant clusters. Per a later analysis, about 17,000 TCR beta sequences showed association with HLA alleles at 0.05 false discovery rate. Most TCR sequences proved rare, with some public TCRs found in many donors.

At sampling all donors were nominally healthy, likely with unrecorded immune exposures. Of note for this clone: What it binds is unknown.

The germline V and J ends were trimmed by 5 bases and 5 bases, with 8 bases remaining between them. Germline V lookup: CDR1 SGHTA, CDR2 FQGTGA. The CDR3 covers 12 residues. The PCR had 60 Vbeta and 13 Jbeta primers. Here immunoSEQ multiplex PCR was the method, and the copy in TCRdb shows in-frame clones only, minus some. The sample consists of over 150,000 clones, about 80% of them appearing once. The chain couples TRBV7-3 to TRBJ2-3; D not resolved. The receptor's source is a man between 18 and 35 years old in good health and CMV-seropositive. Material: PBMCs. This CDR3 reads CASSLQLDTQYF. CDR3 DNA: TGTGCCAGCAGCCTGCAGTTAGATACGCAGTATTTT.